The sequence of this T cell receptor beta chain was determined in a study of blood T cells in healthy people across ages. General study points: Per million T cells, TCR beta diversity dropped about linearly as age rose.

CDR1 is DFQATT and CDR2 is SNEGSKA in the germline V gene (reference sequence). After removal of 2 bases from V and 5 bases from J, the junction contained 4 bases not matched to a gene. This CDR3 is 13 amino acids long. The table lists this clonotype with many counts. What it recognizes is unknown. PCR was performed a second time for about 6 to 11 cycles using a sample-barcoded 5' primer and a J-beta primer mix. TCRdb passed the 5' RACE reads through MiXCR, listing each CDR3 protein once. This table holds under 800,000 distinct CDR3 sequences, roughly 21% found once. This TCR was sampled from a man aged 65 to 85 in good health. The V call is TRBV20-1, the J call TRBJ2-3; the match to TRBD1 covers 7 bases. Sequenced sample: blood. The CDR3 reads CSARPTGVDTQYF. The CDR3 DNA reads TGCAGTGCTAGACCAACAGGGGTAGATACGCAGTATTTT.